Below, 18 T cell receptor beta chains from the same sample are listed, as sequenced in a study of T cell clones after liver transplantation. Measured with immunoSEQ multiplex PCR; TCRdb has only the in-frame clones, and not every one. Among 70,000 to 95,000 clones listed, roughly 83% were seen once. Sequencing used CD4+ T cells from blood, obtained at the 22-month timepoint. The receptors stem from a human patient who received a liver transplant. Some of the T cells may derive from the graft donor.

The genes are TRBV7-9 and TRBJ1-5, with D possibly being TRBD1 (5 bases). CDR3 length: 13 residues. The germline V and J ends were trimmed by 0 bases and 11 bases, with 11 bases remaining between them. Per germline, CDR1 SEHNR and CDR2 FQNEAQ (reference sequence). The CDR3 coding sequence is TGTGCCAGCAGCTTAGCTGGAGGGGTAGCCCAGCATTTT. Translated: CASSLAGGVAQHF. The full variable domain, completed using reference TRBV7-9 and TRBJ1-5, is DTGVSQNPRHKITKRGQNVTFRCDPISEHNRLYWYRQTLGQGPEFLTYFQNEAQLEKSRLLSDRFSAERPKGSFSTLEIQRTEQGDSAMYLCASSLAGGVAQHFGDGTRLSIL.

CDR3 region: CASTTDRDNEQFF. The CDR3 nucleotides read TGTGCCAGCACCACCGACAGAGACAATGAGCAGTTCTTC. The chain recombines TRBV6-1 with TRBJ2-1, with D perhaps matching TRBD1 (5 bases). Germline CDR1 and CDR2: MNHNS and SASEGT. CDR3 size: 13 residues. The V and J ends lost 7 bases and 5 bases respectively, with 12 bases between them.

The V and J genes are TRBV6-1 and TRBJ2-5; 8 bases agree with TRBD1. Germline loops: CDR1 MNHNS, CDR2 SASEGT. The CDR3 spans 14 residues. Germline trimming cut 4 bases from V and 1 base from J; bases unmatched to any gene: 2. This CDR3 is CASSVGQAQETQYF. The CDR3 nucleotides read TGTGCCAGCAGTGTGGGACAGGCCCAAGAGACCCAGTACTTC.

The sample holds one count of this clone. The V call is TRBV27, the J call TRBJ2-7; the match to TRBD2 covers 8 bases. Germline CDR1 and CDR2: MNHEY and SMNVEV (reference sequence). The trim removed 3 bases at V and 6 bases at J, leaving 10 bases unmatched. The CDR3 consists of 15 residues. The CDR3 DNA reads TGTGCCAGCAGTTTCGCCGGGACTAGGGCCTCCGAGCAGTACTTC. This translates into CASSFAGTRASEQYF.

This rearrangement joins TRBV7-2 to TRBJ1-2, with D uncertain. The V end lost 1 base, the J end lost 3 bases, and 12 bases lay between the germline ends. The CDR3 contains 15 residues. Germline CDR1 SGHTA, CDR2 FQGNSA. In DNA form, the CDR3 reads TGTGCCAGCAGCTTAGGTCCGGGTAAATACTATGGCTACACCTTC. Protein sequence: CASSLGPGKYYGYTF.

This chain uses TRBV19 with TRBJ2-7, with 10 bases aligning to TRBD1. Germline V gives CDR1 LNHDA, CDR2 SQIVND (reference sequence). The J segment lost 2 bases and the V segment lost 5 bases, leaving 9 bases of the junction unmatched. The length of the CDR3 is 16 residues. CDR3 in amino acids: CASSAPGTGDTYEQYF. In nucleotides, the CDR3 is TGTGCCAGTAGTGCCCCGGGGACAGGGGACACCTACGAGCAGTACTTC.

This clone has more than one count but fewer than ten. The chain employs TRBV6-6 and TRBJ1-2; TRBD1 might be the D (6 bases). V shed 7 bases and J shed 4 bases, with 16 bases lying between them. Germline CDR1 MNHNY, CDR2 SVGAGI (reference sequence). This CDR3 has 14 residues. In DNA, the CDR3 is TGTGCCAGCAACGTACAGGGCAGATCCTATGGCTACACCTTC. It encodes CASNVQGRSYGYTF.

The chain recombines TRBV12-5 with TRBJ2-1; 7 bases are shared with TRBD1. The CDR3 spans 13 residues. The V gene's germline CDR1 is LGHNT and CDR2 FRNRAP. The V and J ends lost 8 bases and 5 bases, in that order; junction bases with no gene match: 6. The CDR3 protein is CASWDSKDNEQFF. In DNA form, the CDR3 reads TGTGCTAGTTGGGACAGTAAGGACAATGAGCAGTTCTTC.

The rearrangement links TRBV7-9 to TRBJ2-7; the D gene is possibly TRBD2 (6 bases). The germline V and J ends were trimmed by 6 bases and 1 base, with 7 bases remaining between them. From germline, CDR1 is SEHNR and CDR2 FQNEAQ (reference sequence). CDR3 length: 12 residues. In DNA, the CDR3 is TGTGCCAGCAGGGGGACTTCCTACGAGCAGTACTTC. The encoded protein is CASRGTSYEQYF.

J is TRBJ2-7 and V is TRBV28; 7 bases line up with TRBD2. CDR1 is MDHEN and CDR2 is SYDVKM in the germline V gene. J lost 7 bases, V lost 11 bases, and 14 bases had no gene match. This CDR3 comprises 13 residues. The CDR3 DNA is TGTGCCCATGGGACTACCCCCTTGGGTGAGCAGTACTTC. This encodes CAHGTTPLGEQYF.

The CDR3 loop is CASSIERPDTIYF. As DNA, the CDR3 is TGTGCCAGTAGTATCGAGCGGCCCGACACCATATATTTT. The V and J genes are TRBV19 and TRBJ1-3; D is ambiguous. V was clipped by 3 bases and J by 8 bases, with 11 bases between them. CDR1 and CDR2 from the germline V gene are LNHDA and SQIVND (reference sequence). The CDR3 spans 13 residues.

V is TRBV9 and J is TRBJ1-1; D unclear. CDR3 length: 13 residues. V lost 3 bases, J lost 2 bases, and 8 bases lay in between. CDR1 and CDR2 from the germline V gene are SGDLS and YYNGEE. The CDR3 DNA is TGTGCCAGCAGCGCCTCAAGTAACACTGAAGCTTTCTTT. This gives the protein CASSASSNTEAFF.

The CDR3 loop reads CASSPSPTGTGELFF. The CDR3 nucleotides are TGTGCCAGCAGCCCTTCCCCCACGGGTACCGGGGAGCTGTTTTTT. The rearrangement joins TRBV11-2 to TRBJ2-2; D is undetermined. The CDR3 loop spans 15 amino acids. Trimming left V 5 bases short and J 5 bases short, with 15 bases between. Germline V CDR1 and CDR2: SGHAT, FQNNGV.

The rearrangement uses TRBV7-3 and TRBJ1-5; the D gene is possibly TRBD1 (5 bases). The CDR3 consists of 13 residues. The germline gives CDR1 SGHTA, CDR2 FQGTGA. Trimming stripped 3 bases from V and 9 bases from J, with 12 bases between. CDR3 residues: CASSLDTGRPQHF. In DNA form, the CDR3 reads TGTGCCAGCAGCTTGGACACGGGTAGGCCCCAGCATTTT.

The chain joins TRBV14 to TRBJ2-5, with unresolved D. Per germline, CDR1 SGHDN and CDR2 FVKESK. Trimming removed 1 base from V and 2 bases from J, with 14 bases in between. CDR3 size: 16 residues. The CDR3 region is CASSQAKGRIQETQYF. The CDR3 DNA sequence: TGTGCCAGCAGCCAAGCGAAGGGCAGAATACAAGAGACCCAGTACTTC.

This rearrangement joins TRBV6-4 to TRBJ2-1, with TRBD2 matching 13 bases. This CDR3 is 15 amino acids long. The germline CDR1 and CDR2 sequences are MRHNA and SNTAGT. Trimming at V came to 2 bases and at J to 8 bases, leaving 3 bases not matched to a gene. The CDR3 sequence is CASSDGTSGVYEQFF. The CDR3 nucleotides are TGTGCCAGCAGTGACGGGACTAGCGGGGTCTATGAGCAGTTCTTC.

CDR3 sequence: CASVGPQNTEAFF. DNA of the CDR3: TGTGCCAGCGTTGGACCTCAGAACACTGAAGCTTTCTTT. V is TRBV28 and J is TRBJ1-1; no definite D call. Trimming took 8 bases from V and 1 from J, leaving 11 bases between them. This CDR3 comprises 13 residues. CDR1 MDHEN and CDR2 SYDVKM come from the germline V gene.

The rearrangement links TRBV7-6 to TRBJ2-5, with unresolved D. With 1 base removed from V and 0 bases from J, the gap between germline ends came to 9 bases. CDR1 is SGHVS and CDR2 is FNYEAQ in the germline V gene. The CDR3 contains 15 residues. The DNA of the CDR3 is TGTGCCAGCAGCTTAGATTCATGGAACCAAGAGACCCAGTACTTC. The encoded protein is CASSLDSWNQETQYF.